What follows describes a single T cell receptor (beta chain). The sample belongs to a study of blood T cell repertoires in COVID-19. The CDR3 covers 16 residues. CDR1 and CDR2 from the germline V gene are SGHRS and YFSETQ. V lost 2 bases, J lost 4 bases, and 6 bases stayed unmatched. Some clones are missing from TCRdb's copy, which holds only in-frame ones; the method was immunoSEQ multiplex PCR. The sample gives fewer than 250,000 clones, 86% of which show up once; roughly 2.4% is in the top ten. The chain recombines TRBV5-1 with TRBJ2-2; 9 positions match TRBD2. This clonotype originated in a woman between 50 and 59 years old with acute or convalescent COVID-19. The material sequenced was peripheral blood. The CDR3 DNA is TGCGCCAGCAGCTTATCGAGCGGGGGGCCCACCGGGGAGCTGTTTTTT. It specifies CASSLSSGGPTGELFF.